This T cell receptor (beta chain) was recorded in a study of T-cell reconstitution after alpha-beta-depleted transplantation in children. This clonotype was recorded at least ten times. During its preparation, the TCRbeta library received unique molecular identifiers. Each CDR3 protein gets one entry after TCRdb re-called the PCR reads with MiXCR. The sample lists some 340,000 distinct CDR3 sequences, 10% seen once, with 2% to 2.5% in the top ten. The CDR3 runs to 16 residues. The V and J ends lost 0 bases and 7 bases respectively, with 15 bases between them. Germline-derived CDR1 and CDR2 are MNHEY and SMNVEV (reference sequence).

Here the sequenced sample was PBMCs from the stem cell graft donor, taken from the stem cell graft. This sequence originates from a human donor who donated a stem cell graft to a child with acute lymphoblastic leukemia. This chain joins TRBV27 and TRBJ1-4; D is undetermined. The CDR3 region is CASSLSSVVLGEKLFF. CDR3 coding DNA: TGTGCCAGCAGTTTATCGTCAGTCGTCCTAGGTGAAAAACTGTTTTTT.